These 30 T cell receptor beta chains were all obtained from the same sample, sequenced in a study of metastatic and nonmetastatic thyroid tumors. No patient had received any treatment before thyroid surgery. TCRdb used MiXCR to call clones anew from the PCR reads. The sample has 14,000 to 15,000 clones, less than 4.5% seen once. Sequencing was done on a sample of tumor tissue. These receptors originate from a female donor with papillary thyroid cancer or a benign thyroid nodule (not recorded which). Some clones in this sample may be carry-over from other donors' samples.

The rearrangement links TRBV28 to TRBJ1-4; TRBD1 matches 7 bases. CDR3 length: 12 amino acids. V was pared by 5 bases and J by 8 bases, with 2 bases of the junction left unmatched. Germline-derived CDR1 and CDR2 are MDHEN and SYDVKM. The CDR3 DNA follows: TGTGCCAGCAGTGTACAGGGGGAAAAACTGTTTTTT. The encoded protein is CASSVQGEKLFF.

The J gene is TRBJ1-2, the V gene TRBV27; possibly TRBD1 for D (6 bases). V lost 5 bases and J lost 7, with 17 bases in between. This CDR3 is built from 14 residues. Germline values: CDR1 MNHEY, CDR2 SMNVEV (reference sequence). This CDR3 is CASSPRAGGLGYTF. The DNA for the CDR3 is TGTGCCAGCAGTCCGCGGGCCGGGGGCCTTGGCTACACCTTC.

This clone has just a few counts. This sequence may be a read error, since a much larger clone differs from it by one base. This chain uses TRBV28 with TRBJ1-1; D uncertain. CDR3 size: 14 residues. Trimming left V 6 bases short and J 8 bases short, with 19 bases between. Germline lookup yields CDR1 MDHEN and CDR2 SYDVKM. The chain's CDR3 is CASSPTSAVGEAFF. CDR3 nucleotides: TGTGCCAGCAGCCCAACCTCGGCGGTAGGAGAAGCTTTCTTT.

J is TRBJ2-3 and V is TRBV30; D call uncertain. The CDR3 is 13 amino acids. V lost 3 bases and J 5 bases, leaving 12 bases between the germline ends. Germline CDR1 GTSNPN, CDR2 SVGIG (reference sequence). The DNA for the CDR3 is TGTGCCTGGAGGCTTGAACACCTAGATACGCAGTATTTT. Translating gives CAWRLEHLDTQYF.

The table lists this clone with a few counts. This sequence joins TRBV28 and TRBJ1-4; D unresolved. Germline lookup yields CDR1 MDHEN and CDR2 SYDVKM. V lost 4 bases and J lost 5, with 2 bases in between. This CDR3 has 11 amino acids. CDR3: CASSWNEKLFF. CDR3 bases: TGTGCCAGCAGTTGGAATGAAAAACTGTTTTTT.

This clone was counted only a few times. A much larger clone is a single base away; this may be a read error. This chain uses TRBV5-4 with TRBJ2-3, with D perhaps TRBD1 (6 bases). This CDR3 is 16 amino acids long. CDR1 and CDR2 (germline): SGHNT, YYREEE (reference sequence). V was trimmed by 0 bases and J by 2 bases, leaving 13 bases between them. CDR3 in amino acids: CASSLGAGVITDTQYF. For the CDR3, the DNA is TGTGCCAGCAGCTTGGGTGCAGGGGTTATCACAGATACGCAGTATTTT.

This sequence joins TRBV6-1 and TRBJ2-2, with 7 bases aligning to TRBD1. J gave up 2 bases and V 8 bases, and 14 bases lay outside the gene matches. This CDR3 region has 17 residues. Germline V gives CDR1 MNHNS, CDR2 SASEGT. The CDR3 sequence is CASPLSIGTVNTGELFF. The CDR3 bases are TGTGCCAGCCCTTTATCGATAGGGACAGTCAACACCGGGGAGCTGTTTTTT.

This clone was picked up a small number of times. CDR3 residues: CASSVDRAANTQYF. The CDR3 DNA follows: TGTGCCAGCAGTGTGGACAGGGCGGCGAATACGCAGTATTTT. The chain employs TRBV6-1 and TRBJ2-3; 8 bases agree with TRBD1. There are 14 residues in the CDR3. The V segment lost 4 bases and the J segment 7 bases; nucleotides outside the gene matches: 7. Germline V gives CDR1 MNHNS, CDR2 SASEGT.

This clone has just a few counts. The chain couples TRBV29-1 to TRBJ1-1, with 8 bases lining up with TRBD1. V lost 5 bases and J lost 4; bases outside the gene matches: 9. Germline V gives CDR1 SQVTM, CDR2 ANQGSEA. There are 14 residues in the CDR3. The CDR3 reads CSVCPGQVITEAFF. The DNA for the CDR3 is TGCAGCGTTTGCCCGGGACAGGTGATCACTGAAGCTTTCTTT.

This clone was seen only a few times. The junction departs from the called germline gene at one end, perhaps through a read error. Different DNA sequences within this sample yield the same CDR3. V is TRBV9 and J is TRBJ1-1; no clear D. This CDR3 contains 13 residues. The germline gives CDR1 SGDLS, CDR2 YYNGEE. The CDR3 DNA sequence: TGTGCCAGCAGCCAAACATGGGGAACTGAGGCTTTCTTT. Its protein product is CASSQTWGTEAFF.

This clone has only a few counts. The CDR3 sequence: CASPIGPGGNTIYF. CDR3 coding DNA: TGTGCCAGCCCGATAGGCCCGGGGGGAAACACCATATATTTT. The chain couples TRBV12-3 or TRBV12-4 to TRBJ1-3; D call uncertain. Trimming left V 8 bases short and J 4 bases short, with 15 bases between. This CDR3 comprises 14 residues.

The V and J genes are TRBV20-1 and TRBJ1-2, with D tentatively TRBD1 (6 bases). The V end was cut by 5 bases, the J end by 9 bases, with 13 bases between. The CDR3 is 11 residues long. Germline-derived CDR1 and CDR2 are DFQATT and SNEGSKA (reference sequence). Here the CDR3 reads CSAGQGLCYTF. The DNA for the CDR3 is TGCAGTGCTGGCCAGGGGCTTTGCTACACCTTC.

For this clone: Given the absence of the conserved phenylalanine or tryptophan at the CDR3 end, a read error is likely. No DNA is shown, since the ends of the CDR3 on it are uncertain; the CDR3 is the one TCRdb lists. The CDR3 is CASSGSYSRHERYI. The genes are TRBV6-4 and TRBJ2-7. CDR1 is MRHNA, CDR2 SNTAGT, per germline. The CDR3 length equals 14 residues, ends included.

CDR3 loop: CASRIAGGSYEQYF. In nucleotides, the CDR3 is TGTGCCAGCAGGATAGCGGGAGGGTCCTACGAGCAGTACTTC. The chain couples TRBV2 to TRBJ2-7, with 11 positions matching TRBD2. Germline CDR1 is SNHLY and CDR2 is FYNNEI. The CDR3 spans 14 residues. With 6 bases clipped from V and 1 base from J, the junction kept 2 bases outside the gene matches.

This clone has just a few counts. The rearrangement uses TRBV28 and TRBJ2-7; 7 nucleotides agree with TRBD2. CDR1 and CDR2 from the germline V gene are MDHEN and SYDVKM. The ends lost 5 bases at V and 13 bases at J; junction bases unmatched: 14. This CDR3 contains 13 residues. DNA of the CDR3: TGTGCCAGCAGTGGGGGAGGGATCCCACGCGGTTACTTC. Translation: CASSGGGIPRGYF.

This clone appeared a few times. The V and J genes are TRBV12-3 or TRBV12-4 and TRBJ2-2; TRBD1 might be the D (6 bases). The V and J ends lost 3 bases and 5 bases respectively, with 10 bases between them. The CDR3 consists of 14 residues. The CDR3 region has the DNA TGTGCCAGCAGTTTCAGGGGCGTTACCGGGGAGCTGTTTTTT. This translates into CASSFRGVTGELFF.

This clone was seen only a few times. The genes are TRBV6-2 or TRBV6-3 and TRBJ2-6; D not resolved. Trimming removed 6 bases from V and 0 bases from J, with 3 bases in between. The CDR3 has 13 residues. Per the germline V gene, CDR1 is MNHEY and CDR2 is SVGEGT. Written as DNA, the CDR3 is TGTGCCAGCAGGGGCTCTGGGGCCAACGTCCTGACTTTC. Protein product: CASRGSGANVLTF.

This clone was picked up a small number of times. The chain has TRBV6-1 and TRBJ1-2, with TRBD1 identical over 8 bases. Trimming cost V 8 bases and J 10 bases; bases outside gene matches: 27. Germline CDR1 is MNHNS and CDR2 is SASEGT. The CDR3 loop spans 18 amino acids. In DNA form, the CDR3 reads TGTGCCAGCCAGTGGGATCTTGGACAGGGAGCTGATGGACTATCCTACACCTTC. Translation gives CASQWDLGQGADGLSYTF.

The chain combines TRBV6-1 with TRBJ1-2, with D perhaps TRBD1 (6 bases). Germline V lookup: CDR1 MNHNS, CDR2 SASEGT. Trimming took 7 bases from V and 8 from J, leaving 23 bases between them. This CDR3 has 15 residues. The CDR3, as DNA: TGTGCCAGCACCATCCCGACAGGCGGACCGGGCGGCTACACCTTC. Its translation is CASTIPTGGPGGYTF.

CDR3 coding DNA: TGTGCCAGCAGTGAACGGGACAGGGCTGACTATGGCTACACCTTC. This sequence encodes CASSERDRADYGYTF. The chain uses TRBV6-1 and TRBJ1-2; 9 nucleotides agree with TRBD1. CDR1 is MNHNS, CDR2 SASEGT, per germline. Unmatched junction bases numbered 4, after V lost 2 bases and J lost 3 bases. CDR3 size: 15 residues.

There are a few counts of this clone. CDR3 in amino acids: CASSLAGGSHEQYF. The DNA for the CDR3 is TGTGCCAGCAGTCTAGCGGGAGGGTCCCACGAGCAGTACTTC. The chain joins TRBV28 to TRBJ2-7; 12 bases align to TRBD2. The germline V gene has CDR1 MDHEN and CDR2 SYDVKM. V shed 5 bases, J shed 5 bases, and the junction held 4 bases outside the gene matches. This CDR3 contains 14 residues.

This clone was seen a handful of times. The genes are TRBV28 and TRBJ2-7; D perhaps matches TRBD1 (5 bases). Germline CDR1 is MDHEN and CDR2 is SYDVKM. This CDR3 has 13 residues. V lost 7 bases, J lost 3 bases, and 13 bases lay in between. CDR3 protein: CASIGAPDYEQYF. CDR3 nucleotide sequence: TGTGCCAGCATAGGGGCCCCTGACTACGAGCAGTACTTC.

The J gene is TRBJ1-2, the V gene TRBV7-2; 7 bases map to TRBD1. Per germline, CDR1 SGHTA and CDR2 FQGNSA. The ends lost 5 bases at V and 2 bases at J; junction bases unmatched: 8. This CDR3 has 15 amino acids. The CDR3 spells CASSRDRAQNYGYTF. In nucleotides, the CDR3 is TGTGCCAGCAGCCGAGACAGGGCCCAAAACTATGGCTACACCTTC. Full variable domain (rest looked up from reference TRBV7-2 and TRBJ1-2): GAGVSQSPSNKVTEKGKDVELRCDPISGHTALYWYRQSLGQGLEFLIYFQGNSAPDKSGLPSDRFSAERTGGSVSTLTIQRTQQEDSAVYLCASSRDRAQNYGYTFGSGTRLTVV.

In nucleotides, the CDR3 is TGTGCCAGCAGTCTACAACAGGGTCTCGAGGTGCAGTACTTC. Translated: CASSLQQGLEVQYF. The chain has TRBV6-2 or TRBV6-3 and TRBJ2-7, with D perhaps matching TRBD1 (6 bases). Germline lookup yields CDR1 MNHEY and CDR2 SVGEGT. This CDR3 spans 14 amino acids. The V end was cut by 5 bases, the J end by 9 bases, with 20 bases between.

This clone was observed a handful of times. This chain connects TRBV11-2 to TRBJ2-7; D uncertain. The CDR3 contains 13 residues. From germline, CDR1 is SGHAT and CDR2 FQNNGV. Deletions cut 5 bases from V and 3 bases from J, with 11 bases between. The CDR3 DNA reads TGTGCCAGCAGCACCGAATATCGCTACGAGCAGTACTTC. Its translation: CASSTEYRYEQYF.

This clone was detected only a few times. CDR3 protein: CASTIGQGYGYTF. In DNA, the CDR3 is TGTGCCAGCACCATAGGGCAGGGGTATGGCTACACCTTC. The J gene is TRBJ1-2, the V gene TRBV6-1; possible D gene TRBD1, 6 bases. Trimming shortened V by 7 bases and J by 5 bases, and 14 bases separated the two germline ends. This CDR3 region has 13 residues. Germline-derived CDR1 and CDR2 are MNHNS and SASEGT.

The table lists this clone with a few counts. The junction departs from germline at one end; a sequencing error may be responsible. The rearrangement joins TRBV28 to TRBJ1-2, with TRBD1 matching 9 bases. Germline loops: CDR1 MDHEN, CDR2 SYDVKM. The CDR3 covers 14 residues. The CDR3 DNA follows: TGTGCCAGCAAACTCGGGACAGGGCATTATGGCGACACCTTC. This translates into CASKLGTGHYGDTF.

The chain couples TRBV13 to TRBJ2-2; D is uncertain. This CDR3 has 14 amino acids. Germline loops: CDR1 PRHDT, CDR2 FYEKMQ (reference sequence). The V end was cut by 6 bases, the J end by 2 bases, with 10 bases between. CDR3 amino acids: CASSYKGNTGELFF. CDR3 sequence (DNA): TGTGCCAGCAGTTACAAAGGTAACACCGGGGAGCTGTTTTTT.

V usage is TRBV7-2 and J usage is TRBJ1-4; 7 positions match TRBD1. This CDR3 has 14 amino acids. The V segment lost 1 base and the J segment 7 bases; nucleotides outside the gene matches: 3. Germline V gene sequence: CDR1 SGHTA, CDR2 FQGNSA. Here the CDR3 DNA reads TGTGCCAGCAGCTTAGACCAGGGGGGTGAAAAACTGTTTTTT. Translated: CASSLDQGGEKLFF.

The genes are TRBV24-1 and TRBJ1-2, with TRBD1 as a possible D gene (5 bases). The CDR3 contains 14 residues. V was shortened by 4 bases and J by 4 bases, with 12 bases between the two germline ends. Looked up from germline, CDR1 is KGHDR and CDR2 is SFDVKD. CDR3 amino acids: CATSDADTGYGYTF. The CDR3 nucleotides are TGTGCCACCAGTGACGCGGACACGGGCTATGGCTACACCTTC.